Following are 17 T cell receptor beta chains from one sample sequenced in a study of shared clonotypes between healthy human individuals. TCRdb keeps only in-frame clones here, not all; method: immunoSEQ multiplex PCR. The sample has some 680,000 clones; more than 70% are singletons. The sample consisted of memory CD4+ T cells sorted from blood. As for subset: CD45RA-negative fraction. Source of these receptors: a woman aged 30 to 39 in good health.

The chain couples TRBV11-2 to TRBJ2-1, with D unclear. Germline V lookup: CDR1 SGHAT, CDR2 FQNNGV. The CDR3 has 15 residues. V was cut by 5 bases and J by 4 bases, with 15 bases left in between. The CDR3 loop is CASSGILKGYNEQFF. The CDR3 DNA reads as TGTGCCAGCAGCGGAATACTAAAGGGTTACAATGAGCAGTTCTTC.

The chain uses TRBV28 and TRBJ2-7, with TRBD1 as a possible D gene (7 bases). The germline V gene has CDR1 MDHEN and CDR2 SYDVKM. CDR3 length equals 15 residues. The V end lost 6 bases, the J end lost 3 bases, and 18 bases lay between the germline ends. DNA for the CDR3: TGTGCCAGCAGCCGCCCTTGGCAGGGGGGCTACGAGCAGTACTTC. This translates into CASSRPWQGGYEQYF.

This clone was seen just once. The rearrangement joins TRBV7-9 to TRBJ2-3; TRBD2 agrees at 7 bases. CDR1 is SEHNR and CDR2 is FQNEAQ in the germline V gene (reference sequence). This CDR3 has 18 amino acids. J was trimmed by 3 bases and V by 1 base; bases with no gene match: 13. The CDR3 DNA reads TGTGCCAGCAGCTTAGTGGGTGTGGCGGGAGTCGGGACAGATACGCAGTATTTT. Protein product: CASSLVGVAGVGTDTQYF.

This clone has a handful of counts. The chain combines TRBV9 with TRBJ1-5; D gene ambiguous. This CDR3 is built from 15 residues. CDR1 and CDR2 (germline): SGDLS, YYNGEE. V was cut by 4 bases and J by 2 bases, with 13 bases left in between. In DNA, the CDR3 is TGTGCCAGCAGCCCCGGACGTTACGGCAATCAGCCCCAGCATTTT. Amino acid sequence: CASSPGRYGNQPQHF.

The chain uses TRBV15 and TRBJ2-1; D is unresolved. CDR1 is LNHNV and CDR2 is YYDKDF in the germline V gene (reference sequence). The V gene lost 5 bases and the J gene lost 11 bases, with 22 bases spanning the gap. The CDR3 runs to 15 residues. The DNA for the CDR3 is TGTGCCACCAGCTCCGCTCTCCGGACCCCCTTGAAGCAGTTCTTC. Encoded protein: CATSSALRTPLKQFF.

This clone was picked up a small number of times. The genes are TRBV19 and TRBJ2-1; perhaps TRBD2 as D (5 bases). The V end lost 2 bases, the J end lost 6 bases, and 5 bases lay between the germline ends. This CDR3 spans 12 amino acids. Germline-derived CDR1 and CDR2 are LNHDA and SQIVND (reference sequence). CDR3 amino acids: CASSIRGNEQFF. The CDR3 DNA sequence: TGTGCCAGTAGTATACGGGGCAATGAGCAGTTCTTC.

J is TRBJ1-1 and V is TRBV28; no clear D gene. Trimming stripped 1 base from V and 0 bases from J, with 6 bases between. This CDR3 spans 14 amino acids. CDR1 is MDHEN and CDR2 is SYDVKM in the germline V gene. CDR3 loop: CASSLSTVNTEAFF. CDR3 in DNA: TGTGCCAGCAGTTTATCAACCGTGAACACTGAAGCTTTCTTT.

V gene TRBV28 combines with J gene TRBJ2-2; 8 positions match TRBD1. V was pared by 10 bases and J by 1 base, with 5 bases of the junction left unmatched. The CDR3 has 14 residues. Germline V CDR1 and CDR2: MDHEN, SYDVKM. CDR3 in DNA: TGTGCCACTAGGACAGGGTGGAACACCGGGGAGCTGTTTTTT. The encoded protein is CATRTGWNTGELFF.

The V call is TRBV6-1, the J call TRBJ1-1; D gene unclear. Trimming stripped 3 bases from V and 1 base from J, with 9 bases between. The CDR3 sequence is 14 residues long. In germline, CDR1 is MNHNS, CDR2 SASEGT. This CDR3 reads CASSDQKGNTEAFF. The CDR3 DNA follows: TGTGCCAGCAGTGATCAAAAGGGGAACACTGAAGCTTTCTTT.

The chain links TRBV30 to TRBJ1-2; D uncertain. The CDR3 has 13 amino acids. The germline CDR1 and CDR2 sequences are GTSNPN and SVGIG (reference sequence). V lost 0 bases and J lost 7, with 12 bases in between. The CDR3 nucleotides read TGTGCCTGGAGTGTATTAGTAGGGCGTGGCTACACCTTC. Amino acids: CAWSVLVGRGYTF.

The genes are TRBV5-1 and TRBJ2-5; possible D gene TRBD1, 6 bases. The CDR3 totals 16 residues. CDR1 and CDR2 from the germline V gene are SGHRS and YFSETQ. V lost 0 bases to trimming and J lost 2 bases, with 14 bases between them. CDR3 in amino acids: CASSLGTGTQQETQYF. CDR3 nucleotide sequence: TGCGCCAGCAGCTTGGGAACCGGGACACAACAAGAGACCCAGTACTTC.

This chain links TRBV10-3 with TRBJ2-7, with D perhaps given as TRBD1 or TRBD2 (5 bases each). This CDR3 region has 14 residues. V shed 3 bases and J shed 0 bases, with 9 bases lying between them. The germline gives CDR1 ENHRY, CDR2 SYGVKD. Written as DNA, the CDR3 is TGTGCCATCAGTGATCCGGGACCCTCCTACGAGCAGTACTTC. This translates into CAISDPGPSYEQYF.

This clone has just a few counts. Being one base from a much bigger clone, this may be a read error. The CDR3 is CASSGTGDQPQHF. Written as DNA, the CDR3 is TGTGCCAGCAGCGGGACAGGGGATCAGCCCCAGCATTTT. The chain joins TRBV7-8 to TRBJ1-5; 10 bases line up with TRBD1. From germline, CDR1 is SGHVS and CDR2 FQNEAQ. The V gene end was trimmed by 5 bases and the J gene end by 5 bases; junction bases not matched to a gene: 0. This CDR3 is built from 13 residues.

There are many counts of this clone. This chain's CDR3 is CASSSRTGKNSGNTIYF. The CDR3 DNA reads as TGTGCCAGCAGTTCCCGGACAGGGAAGAACTCTGGAAACACCATATATTTT. J is TRBJ1-3 and V is TRBV27; 8 bases map to TRBD1. V was clipped by 4 bases and J by 0 bases; unmatched bases: 8. Germline CDR1 MNHEY, CDR2 SMNVEV (reference sequence). This CDR3 region has 17 residues.

V usage is TRBV27 and J usage is TRBJ2-7; D assignment may be TRBD1 or TRBD2 (6 bases each). The CDR3 sequence is 15 residues long. Trimming took off 5 bases at V and 9 bases at J, with 23 bases between the two ends. Germline V lookup: CDR1 MNHEY, CDR2 SMNVEV (reference sequence). The CDR3 bases are TGTGCCAGCAGTCACCTCATGTCCGGGGGCTATGGGCAGTACTTC. Its translation: CASSHLMSGGYGQYF.

Concerning this clone itself: The same CDR3 can be traced to other DNA sequences in this sample. The CDR3 here is CASSLQQNTEAFF. In nucleotides, the CDR3 is TGTGCCAGCAGCTTACAGCAGAACACTGAAGCTTTCTTT. This sequence joins TRBV11-3 and TRBJ1-1; no reliable D call. Looked up from germline, CDR1 is SGHNT and CDR2 is YENEEA. V lost 2 bases and J lost 1, with 5 bases in between. CDR3 size: 13 residues.

The chain recombines TRBV7-9 with TRBJ2-1, with D perhaps being TRBD1 or TRBD2 (5 bases each). The V gene lost 5 bases and the J gene lost 3 bases, with 20 bases spanning the gap. CDR1 is SEHNR, CDR2 FQNEAQ, per germline (reference sequence). The CDR3 covers 17 residues. The CDR3 region has the DNA TGTGCCAGCAGCCGAGGGTTCGGGCAGGGCTTCTACAATGAGCAGTTCTTC. Translating it yields CASSRGFGQGFYNEQFF.